These 29 T cell receptor beta chains share one sample of origin, sequenced in a study of T cell repertoires in cytomegalovirus infection. For these TCRs, the target antigens are not known. TCRdb reprocessed the reads with MiXCR, giving one entry per CDR3 protein. The repertoire holds about 310,000 distinct CDR3 sequences, with more than 20% as singletons. Sequencing was performed on cultured PBMCs, taken from culture after CMV antigen stimulation. The receptors come from a human donor in good health (CMV status not recorded). Some clones in this sample may be carry-over from other donors' samples.

This chain links TRBV6-1 with TRBJ2-7; no clear D. Germline CDR1 MNHNS, CDR2 SASEGT. This CDR3 comprises 15 residues. Trimming removed 4 bases at V and 3 bases at J, with 16 bases between. As DNA, the CDR3 is TGTGCCAGCAGTGCAGAATTCAACAACCGCTACGAGCAGTACGTC. Translated: CASSAEFNNRYEQYV.

This clonotype has a handful of counts. The chain is built from TRBV19 and TRBJ1-5; tentatively, D is TRBD1 (6 bases). The V gene lost 5 bases and the J gene lost 1 base, with 15 bases spanning the gap. Germline assignment: CDR1 LNHDA and CDR2 SQIVND (reference sequence). This CDR3 spans 16 amino acids. For the CDR3, the DNA is TGTGCCAGTAGTGGTAAGCCAGGGGAAAGCAATCAGCCCCAGCATTTT. This translates into CASSGKPGESNQPQHF.

The chain carries TRBV7-6 and TRBJ1-1; D possibly corresponds to TRBD1 (6 bases). CDR3 length: 15 amino acids. V lost 5 bases and J lost 0, with 13 bases in between. Germline V gives CDR1 SGHVS, CDR2 FNYEAQ. CDR3: CASSGEQGLNTEAFF. DNA of the CDR3: TGTGCCAGCAGCGGAGAACAGGGTCTGAACACTGAAGCTTTCTTT.

CDR3 amino acids: CASSPDRLEQFF. Written as DNA, the CDR3 is TGTGCCAGCAGCCCTGACCGCTTAGAGCAGTTCTTC. V is TRBV12-3 or TRBV12-4 and J is TRBJ2-1; D gene unclear. V lost 6 bases and J lost 10, with 13 bases in between. The CDR3 totals 12 residues.

This sequence joins TRBV20-1 and TRBJ2-7, with D uncertain. The length of the CDR3 is 13 residues. Looked up from germline, CDR1 is DFQATT and CDR2 is SNEGSKA (reference sequence). Trimming took off 1 base at V and 2 bases at J, with 9 bases between the two ends. The DNA of the CDR3 is TGCAGTGCTAGAGCAGCAGGACCCTACGAGCAGTACTTC. This codes for CSARAAGPYEQYF.

This clonotype was observed many times. The J gene is TRBJ2-5, the V gene TRBV15, with 11 nucleotides matching TRBD2. After removal of 5 bases from V and 9 bases from J, the junction contained 14 bases not matched to a gene. The CDR3 consists of 16 residues. Looked up from germline, CDR1 is LNHNV and CDR2 is YYDKDF (reference sequence). CDR3 in DNA: TGTGCCACCAGCGACGGGGGTAGCGGGAGGGCAGGTTCCCAGTACTTC. Protein sequence: CATSDGGSGRAGSQYF.

V is TRBV7-2 and J is TRBJ2-3; no definite D call. There are 14 residues in the CDR3. Germline V gives CDR1 SGHTA, CDR2 FQGNSA. Deletions cut 7 bases from V and 0 bases from J, with 11 bases between. The CDR3 reads CASTPLTSTDTQYF. In DNA, the CDR3 is TGTGCCAGCACCCCTCTTACTAGCACAGATACGCAGTATTTT.

The chain is built from TRBV11-3 and TRBJ2-1; no clear D gene. Germline CDR1 reads SGHNT; CDR2 reads YENEEA. The CDR3 sequence is 13 residues long. Trimming cost V 5 bases and J 5 bases, with 10 bases left between them. The DNA of the CDR3 is TGTGCCAGCAGCCAAGGACGCAACAATGAGCAGTTCTTC. Translation: CASSQGRNNEQFF.

The J gene is TRBJ2-1, the V gene TRBV25-1; 7 nucleotides agree with TRBD2. Unmatched junction bases numbered 5, after V lost 3 bases and J lost 0 bases. CDR1 MGHDK and CDR2 SYGVNS come from the germline V gene. This CDR3 comprises 16 residues. In DNA, the CDR3 is TGTGCCAGCAGTGACTCGGGAGGTTCCTCCTACAATGAGCAGTTCTTC. Translating it yields CASSDSGGSSYNEQFF.

The chain has TRBV24-1 and TRBJ2-1, with D maybe TRBD2 (6 bases). Deletions cut 3 bases from V and 4 bases from J, with 15 bases between. The CDR3 extends over 16 amino acids. The germline V gene has CDR1 KGHDR and CDR2 SFDVKD. CDR3 nucleotide sequence: TGTGCCACCAGTGATAGACCCCGGGGGTCTTACAATGAGCAGTTCTTC. The encoded protein is CATSDRPRGSYNEQFF.

This clonotype was seen only a few times. The CDR3 DNA reads as TGTGCCAGCAGTTCCCATAGGGGGGACACCGGGGAGCTGTTTTTT. This codes for CASSSHRGDTGELFF. V is TRBV12-3 or TRBV12-4 and J is TRBJ2-2; perhaps D is TRBD1 or TRBD2 (6 bases each). V was clipped by 4 bases and J by 3 bases, with 12 bases between them. The CDR3 covers 15 residues.

The V gene is TRBV12-5, the J gene TRBJ2-3; 7 bases map to TRBD1. The germline V gene encodes CDR1 LGHNT and CDR2 FRNRAP. This CDR3 has 16 amino acids. Trimming took 0 bases from V and 3 from J; bases not matched to a gene: 6. The DNA of the CDR3 is TGTGCTAGTGGTTTGGTACTAGGCAGGGGGACAGATACGCAGTATTTT. Encoded protein: CASGLVLGRGTDTQYF.

This clonotype occurred once. As DNA, the CDR3 is TGTGCCAGCTCACCTCAGGGTAGGGATGAGCAGTTCTTC. This encodes CASSPQGRDEQFF. The V and J genes are TRBV18 and TRBJ2-1; D possibly corresponds to TRBD1 (5 bases). Germline CDR1 and CDR2: KGHSH and LQKENI. V was cut by 3 bases and J by 8 bases, with 11 bases left in between. The CDR3 has 13 residues.

This clonotype was counted between two and nine times. The J gene is TRBJ2-1, the V gene TRBV7-9; D gene unclear. The CDR3 length is 13 residues. V was shortened by 4 bases and J by 8 bases, with 12 bases between the two germline ends. Germline-derived CDR1 and CDR2 are SEHNR and FQNEAQ (reference sequence). The CDR3 here is CASSSMARYEQFF. CDR3 DNA sequence: TGTGCCAGCAGCTCCATGGCTAGATATGAGCAGTTCTTC. Supplemented by reference TRBV7-9 and TRBJ2-1, the full variable domain reads DTGVSQNPRHKITKRGQNVTFRCDPISEHNRLYWYRQTLGQGPEFLTYFQNEAQLEKSRLLSDRFSAERPKGSFSTLEIQRTEQGDSAMYLCASSSMARYEQFFGPGTRLTVL.

This clonotype appeared a few times. V is TRBV12-3 or TRBV12-4 and J is TRBJ1-1; 7 positions match TRBD1. The CDR3 has 17 amino acids. J gave up 1 base and V 5 bases, and 13 bases lay outside the gene matches. In nucleotides, the CDR3 is TGTGCCAGCAGTCCTAACGACCGGGGACAGACGAACACTGAAGCTTTCTTT. Its translation is CASSPNDRGQTNTEAFF.

This clonotype was picked up a small number of times. The chain uses TRBV27 and TRBJ2-5; no firm D call. Trimming removed 6 bases from V and 7 bases from J, with 12 bases in between. Germline V gene data show CDR1 as MNHEY and CDR2 as SMNVEV (reference sequence). The CDR3 spans 12 residues. In nucleotides, the CDR3 is TGTGCCAGCAGGGTGGCTGAAGGGACCCAGTACTTC. This gives the protein CASRVAEGTQYF.

This clonotype was seen a few times. The V and J genes are TRBV19 and TRBJ2-1; D tentatively fits TRBD1 or TRBD2 (5 bases each). Germline assignment: CDR1 LNHDA and CDR2 SQIVND (reference sequence). Trimming removed 1 base at V and 4 bases at J, with 14 bases between. This CDR3 has 16 residues. In DNA form, the CDR3 reads TGTGCCAGTAGTATAGTTGGGACCACACGATACAATGAGCAGTTCTTC. This translates into CASSIVGTTRYNEQFF.

This clonotype was observed many times. The chain combines TRBV7-2 with TRBJ2-3; 7 bases align to TRBD1. This CDR3 contains 14 residues. V lost 1 base to trimming and J lost 4 bases; unmatched junction nucleotides: 2. Germline CDR1 is SGHTA and CDR2 is FQGNSA. In DNA form, the CDR3 reads TGTGCCAGCAGCTTAGACAGGGGATCAGATACGCAGTATTTT. Translation: CASSLDRGSDTQYF.

This chain uses TRBV20-1 with TRBJ2-3; a possible D gene is TRBD1 (6 bases). CDR3 size: 15 residues. Germline CDR1 and CDR2: DFQATT and SNEGSKA (reference sequence). V lost 0 bases, J lost 6 bases, and 16 bases lay in between. CDR3 nucleotides: TGCAGTGCTAGAGACCGGGACACGGCAATCGATACGCAGTATTTT. It specifies CSARDRDTAIDTQYF.

This clonotype has a count of ten or more. The V and J genes are TRBV28 and TRBJ2-7; 8 nucleotides match TRBD2. The CDR3 sequence is 16 residues long. Trimming at V came to 5 bases and at J to 3 bases, leaving 12 bases not matched to a gene. Germline CDR1 reads MDHEN; CDR2 reads SYDVKM. The CDR3 loop is CASSVSGRMVNYEQYF. In nucleotides, the CDR3 is TGTGCCAGCAGTGTAAGCGGGAGAATGGTTAACTACGAGCAGTACTTC.

A few counts support this clonotype. The V and J genes are TRBV7-2 and TRBJ2-1, with D perhaps being TRBD1 or TRBD2 (5 bases each). The length of the CDR3 is 14 residues. V was shortened by 5 bases and J by 5 bases, with 13 bases between the two germline ends. Germline values: CDR1 SGHTA, CDR2 FQGNSA. The CDR3 coding sequence is TGTGCCAGCAGCGGGTATGGGGGTAACAATGAGCAGTTCTTC. Translated: CASSGYGGNNEQFF.

The rearrangement uses TRBV7-9 and TRBJ2-5, with TRBD1 matching 7 bases. The CDR3 has 12 amino acids. Trimming took 4 bases from V and 6 from J; bases not matched to a gene: 2. Looked up from germline, CDR1 is SEHNR and CDR2 is FQNEAQ (reference sequence). CDR3 DNA sequence: TGTGCCAGCAGCTCGGGACAGAAGACCCAGTACTTC. Residues: CASSSGQKTQYF.

The V and J genes are TRBV29-1 and TRBJ2-1; 7 positions agree with TRBD2. Germline loops: CDR1 SQVTM, CDR2 ANQGSEA. The CDR3 loop spans 13 amino acids. V lost 7 bases and J lost 2; bases outside the gene matches: 5. CDR3 in DNA: TGCAGCGGGTGGGGACTAACCTACAATGAGCAGTTCTTC. It translates to CSGWGLTYNEQFF.

The chain combines TRBV6-2 or TRBV6-3 with TRBJ1-2; D perhaps matches TRBD1 (6 bases). V dropped 7 bases and J dropped 1 base, with 13 bases sitting between them. Germline CDR1 MNHEY, CDR2 SVGEGT. The CDR3 is made up of 14 amino acids. The CDR3 reads CASTHGTFNYGYTF. The CDR3 DNA follows: TGTGCCAGCACCCACGGGACATTTAACTATGGCTACACCTTC.

This clonotype appeared a single time. The rearrangement links TRBV29-1 to TRBJ2-5; possible D gene TRBD1, 6 bases. The CDR3 spans 12 residues. CDR1 is SQVTM and CDR2 is ANQGSEA in the germline V gene. Between the trimmed V and J ends, which lost 3 bases and 7 bases, there was a span of 12 bases. The CDR3 nucleotides are TGCAGCGTTGATTGGGGGCAGGGGACCCAGTACTTC. It translates to CSVDWGQGTQYF.

The rearrangement joins TRBV4-1 to TRBJ2-1; TRBD2 agrees at 11 bases. Unmatched junction bases numbered 4, after V lost 6 bases and J lost 0 bases. Germline V CDR1 and CDR2: MGHRA, YSYEKL. This CDR3 has 16 amino acids. CDR3 sequence (DNA): TGCGCCAGCAGTCACACTAGCGGGAGCTCCTACAATGAGCAGTTCTTC. Protein: CASSHTSGSSYNEQFF.

The chain recombines TRBV10-3 with TRBJ2-1, with TRBD2 identical over 7 bases. V shed 6 bases, J shed 2 bases, and the junction held 7 bases outside the gene matches. The CDR3 contains 15 residues. Germline CDR1 and CDR2: ENHRY and SYGVKD. The CDR3 region is CAIRQGEGPYNEQFF. The CDR3 nucleotides read TGTGCCATCAGACAAGGGGAGGGGCCCTACAATGAGCAGTTCTTC.

CDR3 loop: CSARDRSGLRGNEQFF. For the CDR3, the DNA is TGCAGTGCTAGAGATCGTAGTGGACTAAGGGGGAATGAGCAGTTCTTC. The genes are TRBV20-1 and TRBJ2-1, with D perhaps given as TRBD1 or TRBD2 (6 bases each). Germline values: CDR1 DFQATT, CDR2 SNEGSKA (reference sequence). The CDR3 has 16 residues. V was cut by 0 bases and J by 7 bases, with 19 bases left in between.

A few counts support this clonotype. The genes are TRBV10-2 and TRBJ2-3, with D tentatively TRBD1 (5 bases). The V and J ends lost 8 bases and 6 bases respectively, with 21 bases between them. The CDR3 has 15 amino acids. CDR1 and CDR2 (germline): WSHSY, SAAADI. For the CDR3, the DNA is TGCGCCAGCTCCAGCCAACGGAAGGGGTTTGATACGCAGTATTTT. It encodes CASSSQRKGFDTQYF.